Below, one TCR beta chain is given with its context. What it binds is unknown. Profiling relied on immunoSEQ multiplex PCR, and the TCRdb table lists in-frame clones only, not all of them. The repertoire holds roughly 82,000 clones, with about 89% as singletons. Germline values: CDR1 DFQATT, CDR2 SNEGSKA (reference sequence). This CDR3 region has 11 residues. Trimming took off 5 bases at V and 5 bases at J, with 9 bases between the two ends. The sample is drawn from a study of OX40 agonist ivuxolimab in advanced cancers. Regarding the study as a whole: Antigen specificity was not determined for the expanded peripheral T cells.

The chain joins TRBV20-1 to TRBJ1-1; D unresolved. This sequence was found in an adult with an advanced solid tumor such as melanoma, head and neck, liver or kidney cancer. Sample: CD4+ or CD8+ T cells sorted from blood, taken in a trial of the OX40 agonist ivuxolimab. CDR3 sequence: CSAPTWTEAFF. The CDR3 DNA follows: TGCAGTGCTCCAACATGGACTGAAGCTTTCTTT.